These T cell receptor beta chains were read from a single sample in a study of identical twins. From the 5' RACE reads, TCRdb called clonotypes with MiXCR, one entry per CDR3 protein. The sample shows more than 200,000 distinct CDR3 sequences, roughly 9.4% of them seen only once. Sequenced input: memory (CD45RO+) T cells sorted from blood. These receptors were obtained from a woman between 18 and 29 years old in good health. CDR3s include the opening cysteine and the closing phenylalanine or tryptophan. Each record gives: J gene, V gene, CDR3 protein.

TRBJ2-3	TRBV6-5	CASSYVPGAVTDTQYF
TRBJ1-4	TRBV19	CASKGRPTNEKLFF
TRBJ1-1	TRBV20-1	CSARDQGTLNTEAFF
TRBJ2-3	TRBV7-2	CASSPILAGADTQYF
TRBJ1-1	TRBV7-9	CASSRGRGNTEAFF
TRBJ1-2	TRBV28	CASSSQGYGYTF
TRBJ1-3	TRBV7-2	CASSPSWGELGNTIYF
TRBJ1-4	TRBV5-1	CATGAGGPNEKLFF
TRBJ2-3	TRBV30	CAWCSGVRADTQYF
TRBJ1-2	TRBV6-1	CASSEQGIGYGYTF
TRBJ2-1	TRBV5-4	CASSSPGLAGVSSYNEQFF
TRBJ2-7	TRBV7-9	CASSYTDYEQYF
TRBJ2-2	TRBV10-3	CASQKSTGTGGTGELFF
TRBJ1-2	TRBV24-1	CATSPGTTLGYTF
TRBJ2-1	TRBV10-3	CAIQGTSGRVNEQFF
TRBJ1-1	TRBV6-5	CASSSTASEAFF
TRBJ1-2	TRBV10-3	CAIRETGLGYGYTF
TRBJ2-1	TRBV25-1	CASSETPTGAAPSHSYNEQFF
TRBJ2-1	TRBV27	CASSLGSQWNNEQFF
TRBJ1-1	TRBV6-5	CASSYHLLTEAFF
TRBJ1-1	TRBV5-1	CASSFSWGLNTEAFF
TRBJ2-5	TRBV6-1	CASSDGAEETQYF
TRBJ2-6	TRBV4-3	CASSQGAGISGANVLTF
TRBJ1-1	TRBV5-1	CASSPSVGNTEAFF
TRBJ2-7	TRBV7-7	CASSLSWADYEQYF
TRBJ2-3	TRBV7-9	CASGRTSGRASGSRYF
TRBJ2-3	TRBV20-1	CSAGSPPDTQYF
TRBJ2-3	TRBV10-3	CASGTGPDTQYF
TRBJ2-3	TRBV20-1	CSATRTDTQYF
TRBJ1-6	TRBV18	CASSPATGDNSPLHF
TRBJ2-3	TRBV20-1	CSAGGTDTQYF
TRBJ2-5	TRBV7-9	CASSRMAALQEIQYF
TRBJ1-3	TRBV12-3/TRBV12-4	CASKLGTRGNTIYF
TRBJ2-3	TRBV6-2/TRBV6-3	CASSISVDTQYF
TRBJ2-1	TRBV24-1	CATSDSSSGRAYQYNEQFF
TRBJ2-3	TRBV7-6	CASSARGRLAIADTQYF
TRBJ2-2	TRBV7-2	CASRKKGAGGPGELFF
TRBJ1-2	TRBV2	CASSRTGGSDGYTF
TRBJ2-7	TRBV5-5	CASSGVAGTYEQYF
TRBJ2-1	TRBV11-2	CASSSRTGGSNEQFF
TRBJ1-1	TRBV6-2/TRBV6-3	CASSYQTGTGNTEAFF
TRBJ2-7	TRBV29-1	CSARANSRYEQYF
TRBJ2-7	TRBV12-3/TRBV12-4	CASSPPGGYEQYF
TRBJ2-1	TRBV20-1	CSAPRDSLLPDEQFF
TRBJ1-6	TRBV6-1	CASTPSGLGNSPLHF
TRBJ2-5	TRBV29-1	CSVVQLPGTGDQETQYF
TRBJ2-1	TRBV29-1	CSVQGAVGYVEQFF
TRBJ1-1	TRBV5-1	CASSLMGGVGTEAFF
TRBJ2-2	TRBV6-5	CASSYVSGELFF
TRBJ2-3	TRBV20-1	CSALEAAFTDTQYF
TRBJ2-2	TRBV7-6	CASSLWTGLDTGELFF
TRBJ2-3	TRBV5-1	CASSLYPKDTQYF
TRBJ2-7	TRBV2	CASGRTYEQYF
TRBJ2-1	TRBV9	CASSGNPGPTNEQFF